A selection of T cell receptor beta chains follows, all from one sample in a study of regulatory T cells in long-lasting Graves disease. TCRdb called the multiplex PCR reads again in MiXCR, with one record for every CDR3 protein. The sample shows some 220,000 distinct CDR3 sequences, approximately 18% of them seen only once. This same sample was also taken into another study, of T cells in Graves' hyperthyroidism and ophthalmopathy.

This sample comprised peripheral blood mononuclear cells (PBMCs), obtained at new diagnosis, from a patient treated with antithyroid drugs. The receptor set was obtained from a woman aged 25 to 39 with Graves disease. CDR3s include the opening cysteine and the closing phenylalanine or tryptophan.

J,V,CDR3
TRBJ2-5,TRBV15,CATSRQKAGGQETQYF
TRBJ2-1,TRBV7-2,CASSPDRLNEQFF
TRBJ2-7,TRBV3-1,CASSLSGGDNEQYF
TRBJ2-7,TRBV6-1,CASSAGGQSYEQYF
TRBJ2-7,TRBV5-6,CASSFGQLYEQYF
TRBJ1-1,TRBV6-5,CASSYRPTASTEAFF
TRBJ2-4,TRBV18,CASSRGSGASIQYF
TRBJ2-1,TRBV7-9,CASSFLAGYNEQFF
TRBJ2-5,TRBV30,CAWTIEKTQYF
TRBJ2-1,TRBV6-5,CASSYSSHNEQFF
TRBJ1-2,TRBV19,CATGELNYGYTF
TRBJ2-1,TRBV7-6,CASSFSGNSGNEQFF
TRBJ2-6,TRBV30,CACGTGSSGANVLTF
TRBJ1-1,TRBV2,CASNGQGEAFF
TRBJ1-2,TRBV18,CASSPDNREGYTF
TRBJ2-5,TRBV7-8,CASSPELAGRGETQYF
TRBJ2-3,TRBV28,CASSFGGAGDTQYF
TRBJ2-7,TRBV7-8,CASSLGWGAGYEQYF
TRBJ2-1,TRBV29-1,CSVGQGSSYNEQFF
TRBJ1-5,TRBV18,CASSPYPRTGLSNQPQHF
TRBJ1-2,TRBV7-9,CASSLGSPGISYTF
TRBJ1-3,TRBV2,CASPGTGVGNTIYF
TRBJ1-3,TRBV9,CASSPEHGYSGNTIYF
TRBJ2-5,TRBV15,CATSINRGRETQYF
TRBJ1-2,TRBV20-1,CSARDMTAYSYTF
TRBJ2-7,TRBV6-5,CASSSRGWEQYF
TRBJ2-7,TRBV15,CATSRPHKIGTSGRGSYEQYF
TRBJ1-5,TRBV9,CASSAVGTANQPQHF
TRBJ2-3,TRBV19,CASGFSGGLDTQYF
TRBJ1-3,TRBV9,CASRGQGAGNTIYF
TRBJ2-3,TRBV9,CASSVVPGAGNTQYF
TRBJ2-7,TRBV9,CASSVRGGSSYEQYF
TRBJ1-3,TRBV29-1,CSVAPRDRFDPIGTIYF
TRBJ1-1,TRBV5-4,CASSIGPSGAFF
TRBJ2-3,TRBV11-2,CASSPGRTDTQYF
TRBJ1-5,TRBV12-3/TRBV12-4,CASSSQGTGNQPQHF
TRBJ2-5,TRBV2,CASAGTIQETQYF
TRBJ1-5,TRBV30,CAWSVVGGSNQPQHF
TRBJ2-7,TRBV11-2,CASSLDRGTFYEQYF
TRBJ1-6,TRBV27,CASSLSYQGTRSPLHF
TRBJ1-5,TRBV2,CASSRKGTVNQPQHF
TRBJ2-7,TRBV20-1,CSASGAGVNEQYF
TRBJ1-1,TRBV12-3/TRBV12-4,CASSFRVTSWANTEAFF
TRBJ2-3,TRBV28,CASSYDSSTDTQYF
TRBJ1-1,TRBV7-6,CASSLVLNTEAFF
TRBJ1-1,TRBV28,CATGWEGNTEAFF
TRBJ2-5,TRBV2,CASLRGFGTAGEETQYF
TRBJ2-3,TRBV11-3,CASSFLLAGVSSTDTQYF
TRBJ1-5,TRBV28,CASSWGRSMSNQPQHF
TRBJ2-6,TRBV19,CASSEQGPGANVLTF
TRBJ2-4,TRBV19,CASSIATSAIKNIQYF
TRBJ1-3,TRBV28,CASMQTPGSGNTIYF
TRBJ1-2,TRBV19,CASRDTGQGGGYTF
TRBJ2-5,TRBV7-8,CASSPLDGRQETQYF